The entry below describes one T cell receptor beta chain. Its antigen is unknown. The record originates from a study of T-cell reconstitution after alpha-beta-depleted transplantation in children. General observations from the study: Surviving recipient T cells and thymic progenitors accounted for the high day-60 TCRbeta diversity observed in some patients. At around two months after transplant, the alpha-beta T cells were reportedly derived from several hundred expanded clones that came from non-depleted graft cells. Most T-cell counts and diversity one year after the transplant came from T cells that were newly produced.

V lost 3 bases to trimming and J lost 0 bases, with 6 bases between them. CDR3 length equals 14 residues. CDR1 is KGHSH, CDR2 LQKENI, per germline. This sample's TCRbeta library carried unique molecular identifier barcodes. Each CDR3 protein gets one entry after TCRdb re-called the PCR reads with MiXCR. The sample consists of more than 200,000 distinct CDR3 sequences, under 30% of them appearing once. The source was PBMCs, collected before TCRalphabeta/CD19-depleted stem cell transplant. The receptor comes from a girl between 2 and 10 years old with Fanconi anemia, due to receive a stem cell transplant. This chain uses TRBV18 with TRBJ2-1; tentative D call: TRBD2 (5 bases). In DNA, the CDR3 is TGTGCCAGCTCACCTAGCGACTCCTACAATGAGCAGTTCTTC. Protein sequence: CASSPSDSYNEQFF. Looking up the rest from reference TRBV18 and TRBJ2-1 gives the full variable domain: NAGVMQNPRHLVRRRGQEARLRCSPMKGHSHVYWYRQLPEEGLKFMVYLQKENIIDESGMPKERFSAEFPKEGPSILRIQQVVRGDSAAYFCASSPSDSYNEQFFGPGTRLTVL.